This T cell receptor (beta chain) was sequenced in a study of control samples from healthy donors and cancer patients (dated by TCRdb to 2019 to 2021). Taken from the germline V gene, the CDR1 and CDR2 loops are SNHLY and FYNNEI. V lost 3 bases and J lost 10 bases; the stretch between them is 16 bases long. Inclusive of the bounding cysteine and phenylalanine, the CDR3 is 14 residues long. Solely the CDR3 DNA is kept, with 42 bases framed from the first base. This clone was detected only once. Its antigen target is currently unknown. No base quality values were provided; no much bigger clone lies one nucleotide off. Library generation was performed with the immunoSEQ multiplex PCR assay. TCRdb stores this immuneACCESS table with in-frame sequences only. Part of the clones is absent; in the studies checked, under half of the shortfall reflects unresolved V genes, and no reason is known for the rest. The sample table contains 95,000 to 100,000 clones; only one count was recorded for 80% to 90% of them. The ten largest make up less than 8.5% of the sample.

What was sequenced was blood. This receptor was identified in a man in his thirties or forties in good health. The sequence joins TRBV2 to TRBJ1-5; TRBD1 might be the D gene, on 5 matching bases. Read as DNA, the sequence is TGTGCCAGCAGTGAGAGCAGGGACGGGCGACCCCAGCATTTT. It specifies CASSESRDGRPQHF.